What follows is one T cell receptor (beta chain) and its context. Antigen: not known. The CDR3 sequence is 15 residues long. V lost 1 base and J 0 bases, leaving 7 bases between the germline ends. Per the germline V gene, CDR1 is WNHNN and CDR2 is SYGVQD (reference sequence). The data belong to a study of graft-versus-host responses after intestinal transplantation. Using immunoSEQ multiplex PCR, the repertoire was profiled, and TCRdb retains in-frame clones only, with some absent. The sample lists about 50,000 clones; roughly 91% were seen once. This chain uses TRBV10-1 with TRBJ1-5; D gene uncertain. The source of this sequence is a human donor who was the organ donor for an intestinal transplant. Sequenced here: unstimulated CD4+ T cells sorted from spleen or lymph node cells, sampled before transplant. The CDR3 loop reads CASSEFTYSNQPQHF. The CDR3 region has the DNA TGCGCCAGCAGTGAGTTCACCTATAGCAATCAGCCCCAGCATTTT.